This T cell receptor (beta chain) appears in the sequencing data of a study of shared clonotypes between healthy human individuals. Germline V lookup: CDR1 MNHEY, CDR2 SVGAGI. Trimming cost V 6 bases and J 0 bases, with 15 bases left between them. The CDR3 has 15 amino acids. The repertoire was sequenced with immunoSEQ multiplex PCR; TCRdb's copy has only in-frame clones and lacks some. This table holds about 2.4 million clones, more than 80% found once. The TCR was taken from a man younger than 30 in good health. Sequencing was done on a sample of naive CD4+ T cells sorted from blood. The sample's subset: CD45RA+ positively selected. The V and J genes are TRBV6-5 and TRBJ2-7; TRBD1 is a possible D gene (7 bases). The DNA of the CDR3 is TGTGCCAGCAGGGAGGGACAGACGCCCTCCTACGAGCAGTACTTC. This translates into CASREGQTPSYEQYF.